This T cell receptor (beta chain) derives from a study of human CD8 memory T cell subsets. Investigators built TCR beta libraries using UMI-labeled 5' RACE. Authors' analysis steps: Functional CDR3 beta clonotypes numbered 3,000 to 18,000 in each TCR beta library. TCRdb re-called the 5' RACE reads; one entry per CDR3 protein, DNA not given. Clone size and V and J calls follow TCRdb, not the original study. The repertoire shows about 20,000 distinct CDR3 sequences; the top ten hold 5% to 5.5%. Healthy donor buffy coats were the source of the PBMC. Considering frequency, this clonotype is medium-sized (0.01 to 0.1%). The CDR3 loop spans 19 amino acids. Germline V lookup: CDR1 MDHEN, CDR2 SYDVKM.

The TCR originated in a human donor in good health. The chain has TRBV28 and TRBJ2-1; the TCRdb call, TRBD1, lacks DNA for checking. The sequenced material came from CD8+ T cells from PBMCs. The CDR3: CASRAGQRYDGVSYNEQFF.